This TCR beta chain appears in the sequencing data of a study of T cell changes during pregnancy in multiple sclerosis. The CDR3 is 15 residues long. Germline CDR1 reads SGHTA; CDR2 reads FQGNSA. V shed 5 bases and J 6 bases; nucleotides not matched to a gene: 9. Sequencing used immunoSEQ multiplex PCR; TCRdb keeps in-frame clones, though not all of them. The table lists tens of thousands of clones, roughly 93% of them singletons, with roughly 1.5% in the top ten. The sample in question was peripheral blood, obtained in the third trimester of pregnancy. The origin of this receptor is a female donor with multiple sclerosis, enrolled in a pregnancy study. The rearrangement links TRBV7-2 to TRBJ1-5; 8 bases fit TRBD1. As DNA, the CDR3 is TGTGCCAGCAGCCCTCAGACAGGGGTGGCTCAGCCCCAGCATTTT. It translates to CASSPQTGVAQPQHF.